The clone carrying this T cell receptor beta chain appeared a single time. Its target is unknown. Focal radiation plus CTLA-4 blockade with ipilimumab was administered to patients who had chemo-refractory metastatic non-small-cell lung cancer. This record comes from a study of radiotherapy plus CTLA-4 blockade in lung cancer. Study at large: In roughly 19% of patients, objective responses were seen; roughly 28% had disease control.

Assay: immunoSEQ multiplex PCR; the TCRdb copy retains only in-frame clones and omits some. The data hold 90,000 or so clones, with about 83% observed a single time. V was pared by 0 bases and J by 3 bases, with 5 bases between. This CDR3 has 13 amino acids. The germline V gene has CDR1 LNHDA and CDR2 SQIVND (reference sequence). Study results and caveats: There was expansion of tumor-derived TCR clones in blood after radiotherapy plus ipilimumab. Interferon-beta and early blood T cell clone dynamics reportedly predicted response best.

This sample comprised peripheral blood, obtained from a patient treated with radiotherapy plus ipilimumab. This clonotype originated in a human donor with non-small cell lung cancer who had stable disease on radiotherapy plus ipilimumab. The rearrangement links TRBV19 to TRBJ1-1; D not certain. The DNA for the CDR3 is TGTGCCAGTAGTATAGATGCGGACACTGAAGCTTTCTTT. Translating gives CASSIDADTEAFF.